Shown below are 18 T cell receptor beta chains from a single sample sequenced in a study of regulatory T cells in long-lasting Graves disease. Library construction for TCR beta used iRepertoire HTBI primers and Arm-PCR of CDR3 regions. TCRdb independently ran MiXCR on the multiplex PCR reads; one entry per CDR3 protein. The table has about 620,000 distinct CDR3 sequences, approximately 15% seen once. Documented time point: newly diagnosed GD, antithyroid drugs for less than 3 months. After RNA was extracted from PBMCs, the TCR library was made from it. The data also belong to a second study, concerning T cells in Graves' hyperthyroidism and ophthalmopathy.

The sample consisted of peripheral blood mononuclear cells (PBMCs), taken at new diagnosis, from a patient treated with antithyroid drugs. The receptor set was obtained from a woman between 25 and 40 years old with Graves disease.

This clonotype was seen a few times. The rearrangement uses TRBV6-1 and TRBJ2-3, with a weak D call TRBD1 (6 bases). CDR1 and CDR2 (germline): MNHNS, SASEGT. This CDR3 is 15 amino acids long. Trimming left V 3 bases short and J 2 bases short, with 12 bases between. This chain's CDR3 is CASSETWDTTDTQYF. In nucleotides, the CDR3 is TGTGCCAGCAGTGAGACATGGGACACCACAGATACGCAGTATTTT.

This clonotype was found many times. The chain uses TRBV20-1 and TRBJ2-1; 8 positions match TRBD2. The V and J ends lost 3 bases and 8 bases, in that order; junction bases with no gene match: 6. CDR1 DFQATT and CDR2 SNEGSKA come from the germline V gene (reference sequence). CDR3 size: 13 residues. CDR3 amino acids: CSASGRGSDEQFF. As DNA, the CDR3 is TGCAGTGCTAGCGGGAGGGGTAGCGATGAGCAGTTCTTC.

Ten or more counts support this clonotype. The J gene is TRBJ2-1, the V gene TRBV7-2, with D perhaps matching TRBD1 (5 bases). Looked up from germline, CDR1 is SGHTA and CDR2 is FQGNSA. The V and J ends lost 4 bases and 6 bases respectively, with 13 bases between them. The CDR3 has 14 amino acids. Written as DNA, the CDR3 is TGTGCCAGCAGCTCCCCTACCAGGGCCAATGAGCAGTTCTTC. Translation: CASSSPTRANEQFF.

This clonotype was detected only once. V gene TRBV20-1 combines with J gene TRBJ2-7; D ambiguous. Germline V gene lookup returns CDR1 DFQATT and CDR2 SNEGSKA (reference sequence). V was trimmed by 1 base and J by 3 bases, leaving 10 bases between them. There are 13 residues in the CDR3. This CDR3 reads CSARVADFYEQYF. CDR3 nucleotide sequence: TGCAGTGCTAGAGTTGCAGACTTCTACGAGCAGTACTTC.

This rearrangement joins TRBV7-9 to TRBJ2-1; unclear D gene. The germline gives CDR1 SEHNR, CDR2 FQNEAQ (reference sequence). This CDR3 comprises 13 residues. The V end was cut by 2 bases, the J end by 7 bases, with 9 bases between. The CDR3 loop reads CASSLSSENEQFF. CDR3 nucleotide sequence: TGTGCCAGCAGCTTATCCTCGGAAAATGAGCAGTTCTTC.

The chain employs TRBV18 and TRBJ1-1; D gene uncertain. CDR3 length: 15 amino acids. Trimming cost V 4 bases and J 7 bases, with 19 bases left between them. Germline-derived CDR1 and CDR2 are KGHSH and LQKENI. CDR3 residues: CASSLPRGGIGEAFF. The CDR3, as DNA: TGTGCCAGCTCACTACCTCGGGGAGGAATAGGTGAAGCTTTCTTT.

This rearrangement joins TRBV6-1 to TRBJ2-7; 7 positions agree with TRBD2. This CDR3 contains 14 residues. Trimming took 7 bases from V and 0 from J; bases not matched to a gene: 6. Per germline, CDR1 MNHNS and CDR2 SASEGT. The CDR3 sequence: CASKRRGDSYEQYF. The CDR3 bases are TGTGCCAGCAAAAGACGGGGGGACTCCTACGAGCAGTACTTC.

This clonotype was seen only a few times. The CDR3 sequence: CASSLSRDRGQPQHF. The CDR3 DNA reads TGTGCCAGCAGCTTATCTAGGGACAGGGGGCAGCCCCAGCATTTT. The chain has TRBV7-2 and TRBJ1-5; 11 nucleotides align to TRBD1. V dropped 2 bases and J dropped 7; count of bases not matched to a gene: 4. The CDR3 runs 15 residues. Germline V gives CDR1 SGHTA, CDR2 FQGNSA.

This clonotype was seen repeatedly, ten times or more. The chain joins TRBV27 to TRBJ2-7; D possibly uses TRBD1 or TRBD2 (5 bases each). Trimming removed 7 bases from V and 1 base from J, with 8 bases in between. CDR1 is MNHEY and CDR2 is SMNVEV in the germline V gene (reference sequence). The CDR3 has 12 residues. The CDR3 nucleotides read TGTGCCAGCAAGGGGAGATCCTACGAGCAGTACTTC. Amino acids: CASKGRSYEQYF.

CDR3 sequence: CASSSLAGGPTDTQYF. The CDR3 DNA sequence: TGCGCCAGCAGCTCACTAGCGGGAGGGCCGACAGATACGCAGTATTTT. The chain couples TRBV5-1 to TRBJ2-3, with 13 bases aligning to TRBD2. Germline V gene lookup returns CDR1 SGHRS and CDR2 YFSETQ. J was trimmed by 3 bases and V by 3 bases; bases with no gene match: 4. This CDR3 region has 16 residues.

There are many counts of this clonotype. This rearrangement joins TRBV5-1 to TRBJ2-3; D uncertain. V was shortened by 5 bases and J by 5 bases, with 12 bases between the two germline ends. The germline gives CDR1 SGHRS, CDR2 YFSETQ. The CDR3 covers 13 residues. In DNA form, the CDR3 reads TGCGCCAGCAGACAACAGCTAAGAGATACGCAGTATTTT. Protein product: CASRQQLRDTQYF.

The chain joins TRBV5-1 to TRBJ2-1; D remains ambiguous. CDR1 and CDR2 from the germline V gene are SGHRS and YFSETQ. CDR3 length: 15 amino acids. Trimming stripped 4 bases from V and 3 bases from J, with 14 bases between. CDR3 DNA sequence: TGCGCCAGCAGCCGCGCCGAGCCCAGCTACAATGAGCAGTTCTTC. Protein: CASSRAEPSYNEQFF.

This clonotype was counted ten times or more. For the CDR3, the DNA is TGTGCCAGCAGCTCGGGGACAGGACCCCCTCGGGAGACCCAGTACTTC. Protein product: CASSSGTGPPRETQYF. The rearrangement uses TRBV7-2 and TRBJ2-5; 8 bases agree with TRBD1. Per the germline V gene, CDR1 is SGHTA and CDR2 is FQGNSA. This CDR3 region has 16 residues. J was trimmed by 5 bases and V by 4 bases; bases with no gene match: 12.

This clonotype appeared many times. The chain links TRBV27 to TRBJ2-1; 10 bases fit TRBD1. This CDR3 is 14 amino acids long. Trimming took 7 bases from V and 9 from J; bases not matched to a gene: 9. CDR1 is MNHEY and CDR2 is SMNVEV in the germline V gene (reference sequence). The CDR3 loop reads CASTRGTGVGEQFF. The CDR3 coding sequence is TGTGCCAGCACCCGAGGGACAGGGGTGGGTGAGCAGTTCTTC.

This clonotype was counted ten times or more. The chain has TRBV18 and TRBJ1-2; D gene uncertain. The V gene lost 6 bases and the J gene lost 8 bases, with 16 bases spanning the gap. Germline V gene sequence: CDR1 KGHSH, CDR2 LQKENI. This CDR3 comprises 13 residues. This chain's CDR3 is CASSPPMGLGYTF. In DNA, the CDR3 is TGTGCCAGCTCCCCCCCGATGGGGTTGGGCTACACCTTC.

This clonotype was counted at least ten times. Here the CDR3 DNA reads TGTGCCAGCAGCCGCCGGGGACTCGGTAATCAGCCCCAGCATTTT. Translating gives CASSRRGLGNQPQHF. The V gene is TRBV28, the J gene TRBJ1-5; D may be TRBD1 (5 bases). Germline CDR1 and CDR2: MDHEN and SYDVKM. The CDR3 length is 15 residues. Trimming pared 6 bases from V and 4 bases from J, leaving 16 bases between. Full variable domain (remainder filled in from reference TRBV28 and TRBJ1-5): DVKVTQSSRYLVKRTGEKVFLECVQDMDHENMFWYRQDPGLGLRLIYFSYDVKMKEKGDIPEGYSVSREKKERFSLILESASTNQTSMYLCASSRRGLGNQPQHFGDGTRLSIL.

This clonotype was observed a few times. The chain has TRBV3-1 and TRBJ2-1; unclear D gene. The CDR3 is 15 residues long. Germline values: CDR1 LGHDT, CDR2 YNNKEL (reference sequence). V dropped 1 base and J dropped 10 bases, with 17 bases sitting between them. CDR3: CASSQGNGGDREQFF. The CDR3 bases are TGTGCCAGCAGCCAAGGTAATGGCGGAGACCGAGAGCAGTTCTTC.

This clonotype was seen ten or more times. The chain couples TRBV29-1 to TRBJ1-1, with 9 nucleotides matching TRBD1. V dropped 7 bases and J dropped 8; count of bases not matched to a gene: 11. The V gene's germline CDR1 is SQVTM and CDR2 ANQGSEA. The CDR3 is made up of 13 amino acids. The CDR3 loop reads CSARLDRGGEAFF. In DNA form, the CDR3 reads TGCAGCGCACGGTTGGACAGGGGAGGGGAAGCTTTCTTT.